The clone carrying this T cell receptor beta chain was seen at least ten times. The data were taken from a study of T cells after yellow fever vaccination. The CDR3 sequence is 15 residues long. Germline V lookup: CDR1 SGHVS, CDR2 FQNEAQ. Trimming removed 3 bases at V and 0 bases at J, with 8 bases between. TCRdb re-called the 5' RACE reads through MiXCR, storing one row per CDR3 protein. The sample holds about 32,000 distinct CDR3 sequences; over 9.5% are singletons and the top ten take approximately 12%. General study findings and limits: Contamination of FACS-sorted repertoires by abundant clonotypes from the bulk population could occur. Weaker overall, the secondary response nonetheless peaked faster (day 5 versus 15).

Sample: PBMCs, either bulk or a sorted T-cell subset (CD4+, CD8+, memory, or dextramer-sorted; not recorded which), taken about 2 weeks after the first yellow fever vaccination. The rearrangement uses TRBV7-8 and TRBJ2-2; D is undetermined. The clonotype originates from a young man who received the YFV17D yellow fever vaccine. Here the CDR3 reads CASSFPVTNTGELFF. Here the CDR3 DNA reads TGTGCCAGCAGCTTTCCTGTTACGAACACCGGGGAGCTGTTTTTT. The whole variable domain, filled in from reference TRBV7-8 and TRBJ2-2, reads GAGVSQSPRYKVAKRGQDVALRCDPISGHVSLFWYQQALGQGPEFLTYFQNEAQLDKSGLPSDRFFAERPEGSVSTLKIQRTQQEDSAVYLCASSFPVTNTGELFFGEGSRLTVL.